A single sample gave rise to the 9 T cell receptor beta chains below, sequenced in a study of blood T cell repertoires in COVID-19. Generated by immunoSEQ multiplex PCR, the TCRdb table keeps only in-frame clones and is missing some. The data show about 250,000 clones, 70% to 85% seen once. What was sequenced was peripheral blood. The receptors come from an elderly man with acute or convalescent COVID-19.

This chain connects TRBV5-5 to TRBJ2-1; D is unclear. This CDR3 has 14 amino acids. Germline lookup yields CDR1 SGHKS and CDR2 YYEKEE (reference sequence). The V and J ends lost 6 bases and 5 bases respectively, with 15 bases between them. This CDR3 reads CASNLPGSHNEQFF. CDR3 nucleotide sequence: TGTGCCAGCAACCTGCCGGGTTCCCACAATGAGCAGTTCTTC. The entire variable domain, with the rest obtained from reference TRBV5-5 and TRBJ2-1, is as follows: DAGVTQSPTHLIKTRGQQVTLRCSPISGHKSVSWYQQVLGQGPQFIFQYYEKEERGRGNFPDRFSARQFPNYSSELNVNALLLGDSALYLCASNLPGSHNEQFFGPGTRLTVL.

The chain links TRBV27 to TRBJ1-2; no clear D gene. Trimming took off 2 bases at V and 0 bases at J, with 7 bases between the two ends. Germline V CDR1 and CDR2: MNHEY, SMNVEV (reference sequence). This CDR3 is built from 14 residues. The CDR3 here is CASSLTVANYGYTF. The CDR3 coding sequence is TGTGCCAGCAGTTTAACTGTAGCTAACTATGGCTACACCTTC.

CDR3 sequence reads: CASSTDRSSGNTIYF. CDR3 bases: TGTGCCAGCTCAACTGACAGGAGCTCTGGAAACACCATATATTTT. V usage is TRBV18 and J usage is TRBJ1-3; perhaps TRBD1 as D (6 bases). Germline V gene data show CDR1 as KGHSH and CDR2 as LQKENI. The CDR3 runs 15 residues. Trimming removed 5 bases from V and 0 bases from J, with 11 bases in between.

This chain uses TRBV19 with TRBJ1-6, with D unclear. Trimming removed 3 bases at V and 8 bases at J, with 14 bases between. Germline CDR1 and CDR2: LNHDA and SQIVND (reference sequence). This CDR3 is built from 15 residues. The CDR3 DNA reads TGTGCCAGTAGTATCGCGGTCACTCTAGATTCACCCCTCCACTTT. It specifies CASSIAVTLDSPLHF.

The V call is TRBV27, the J call TRBJ1-4; no definite D call. Trimming took 3 bases from V and 0 from J, leaving 11 bases between them. The CDR3 runs 16 residues. Looked up from germline, CDR1 is MNHEY and CDR2 is SMNVEV (reference sequence). The CDR3 here is CASSFGRHATNEKLFF. The CDR3 bases are TGTGCCAGCAGTTTTGGCAGACACGCAACTAATGAAAAACTGTTTTTT.

V is TRBV6-5 and J is TRBJ1-5, with TRBD1 identical over 7 bases. V dropped 6 bases and J dropped 6; count of bases not matched to a gene: 5. The CDR3 contains 13 residues. The germline V gene encodes CDR1 MNHEY and CDR2 SVGAGI. CDR3 coding DNA: TGTGCCAGCAGCCTCCGGGACAGTCAGCCCCAGCATTTT. It codes for CASSLRDSQPQHF.

V and J are TRBV7-9 and TRBJ2-2; D is unresolved. The CDR3 covers 13 residues. Germline loops: CDR1 SEHNR, CDR2 FQNEAQ (reference sequence). Trimming took off 5 bases at V and 6 bases at J, with 10 bases between the two ends. The CDR3 DNA reads as TGTGCCAGCAGCGAGAGATTGTCCGGGGAGCTGTTTTTT. It encodes CASSERLSGELFF.

This chain joins TRBV5-1 and TRBJ2-3, with TRBD2 matching 9 bases. From germline, CDR1 is SGHRS and CDR2 YFSETQ. There are 16 residues in the CDR3. J gave up 6 bases and V 6 bases, and 14 bases lay outside the gene matches. For the CDR3, the DNA is TGCGCCAGCACCCCTCTTCGCGGGGGGGGCCCTGATACGCAGTATTTT. Translated, it gives CASTPLRGGGPDTQYF.

V and J are TRBV19 and TRBJ2-1; the D gene is possibly TRBD1 (6 bases). The V end lost 6 bases, the J end lost 3 bases, and 15 bases lay between the germline ends. CDR1 and CDR2 from the germline V gene are LNHDA and SQIVND (reference sequence). This CDR3 contains 15 residues. CDR3 DNA: TGTGCCAGTAGAACCGACAGGCTAAACTACAATGAGCAGTTCTTC. Amino acid sequence: CASRTDRLNYNEQFF.